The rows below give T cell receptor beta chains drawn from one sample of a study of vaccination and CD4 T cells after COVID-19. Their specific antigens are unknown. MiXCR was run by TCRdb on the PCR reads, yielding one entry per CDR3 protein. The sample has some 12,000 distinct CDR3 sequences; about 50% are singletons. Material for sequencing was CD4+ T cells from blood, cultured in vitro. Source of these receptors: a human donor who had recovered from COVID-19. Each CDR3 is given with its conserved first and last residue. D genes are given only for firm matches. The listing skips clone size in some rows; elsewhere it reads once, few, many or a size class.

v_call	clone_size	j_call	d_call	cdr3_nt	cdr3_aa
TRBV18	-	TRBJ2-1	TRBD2	TGTGCCAGCTCACCAGGGTACCGGGGGGATGAGCAGTTCTTC	CASSPGYRGDEQFF
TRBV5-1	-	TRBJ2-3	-	TGCGCCAGCTCCCGCAGCACAGATACGCAGTATTTT	CASSRSTDTQYF
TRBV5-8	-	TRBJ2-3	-	TGTGCCAGCAGCTTGTTTGTTCGTACAGATACGCAGTATTTT	CASSLFVRTDTQYF
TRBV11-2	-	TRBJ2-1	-	TGTGCCAGCAGCTTACTTTGGGCGACTACCTCCTACAATGAGCAGTTCTTC	CASSLLWATTSYNEQFF
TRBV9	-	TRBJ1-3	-	TGTGCCAGCAGCCCCCTGGCGAGCTCTGGAAACACCATATATTTT	CASSPLASSGNTIYF
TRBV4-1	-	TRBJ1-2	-	TGCGCCAGCAGCCAAGAGGGGGGGGCGCCTCGGGGCTACACCTTC	CASSQEGGAPRGYTF
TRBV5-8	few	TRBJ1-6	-	TGTGCCAGCAGCTTGCAGCGGGGTCCAAATTCACCCCTCCACTTT	CASSLQRGPNSPLHF
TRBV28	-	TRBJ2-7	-	TGTGCCAGCAGCCTTGGGGCGGGGGCCGGGAACGAGCAGTACTTC	CASSLGAGAGNEQYF
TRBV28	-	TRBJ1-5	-	TGTGCCAGCAGTTCTGGGGGTTGGCAGCCCCAGCATTTT	CASSSGGWQPQHF
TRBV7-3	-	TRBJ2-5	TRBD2	TGTGCCAGCAGCTTAACTAGCGGGCAGACCCAGTACTTC	CASSLTSGQTQYF
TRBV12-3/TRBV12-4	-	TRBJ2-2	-	TGTGCCAGCGGGAGAACGAACACCGGGGAGCTGTTTTTT	CASGRTNTGELFF
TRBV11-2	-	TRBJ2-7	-	TGTGCCAGCAGCCAGTCCTACGAGCAGTACTTC	CASSQSYEQYF
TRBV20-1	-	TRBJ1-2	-	TGCAGTGCTAGAGGGCCAGGGCAAACTGGCTACACCTTC	CSARGPGQTGYTF
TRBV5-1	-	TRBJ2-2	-	TGCGCCAGCAGCCAGAACACCGGGGAAACCGGGGAGCTGTTTTTT	CASSQNTGETGELFF
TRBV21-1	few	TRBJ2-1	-	TGTGCCAGCAGCACCAGGGGTTTTGCCTACAATGAGCAGTTCTTC	CASSTRGFAYNEQFF
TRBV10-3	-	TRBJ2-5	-	TGTGCCACAAGGACAGTTCTCGGGGAGACCCAGTACTTC	CATRTVLGETQYF
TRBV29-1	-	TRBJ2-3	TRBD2	TGCAGCGCCGGGGGTTGGGGCCTAGCGGGAGGGACGCAGTATTTT	CSAGGWGLAGGTQYF